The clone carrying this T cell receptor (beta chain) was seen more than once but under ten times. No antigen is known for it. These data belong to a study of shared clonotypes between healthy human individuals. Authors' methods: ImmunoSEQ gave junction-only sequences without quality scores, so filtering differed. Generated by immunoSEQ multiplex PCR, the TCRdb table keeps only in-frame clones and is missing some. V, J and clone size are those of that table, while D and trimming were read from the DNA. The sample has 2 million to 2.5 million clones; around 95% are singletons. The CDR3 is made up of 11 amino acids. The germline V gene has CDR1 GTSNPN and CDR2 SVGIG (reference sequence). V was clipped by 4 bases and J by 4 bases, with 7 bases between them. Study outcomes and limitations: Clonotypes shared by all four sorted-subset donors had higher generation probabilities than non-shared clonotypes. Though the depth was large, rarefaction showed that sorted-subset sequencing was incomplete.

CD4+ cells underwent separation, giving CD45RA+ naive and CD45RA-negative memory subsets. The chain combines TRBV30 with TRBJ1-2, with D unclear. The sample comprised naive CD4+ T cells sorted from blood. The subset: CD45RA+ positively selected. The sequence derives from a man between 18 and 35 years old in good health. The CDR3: CAWKAFYGYTF. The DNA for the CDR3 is TGTGCCTGGAAGGCCTTCTATGGCTACACCTTC. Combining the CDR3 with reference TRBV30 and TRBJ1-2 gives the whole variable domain SQTIHQWPATLVQPVGSPLSLECTVEGTSNPNLYWYRQAAGRGLQLLFYSVGIGQISSEVPQNLSASRPQDRQFILSSKKLLLSDSGFYLCAWKAFYGYTFGSGTRLTVV.